The clone carrying this TCR beta chain was observed a few times. The data were taken from a study of blood T cell repertoires in COVID-19. Study background: Both acute and convalescent COVID-19 samples were obtained from the United States, Italy and Spain.

Data came from immunoSEQ multiplex PCR; TCRdb stores just in-frame clones and leaves some out. The top ten clones hold about 1.2% of a sample with a few hundred thousand clones, roughly nine tenths of them seen once. Grouping used clinical history reported by participants in a survey and questionnaire. Sequenced sample: PBMCs or T cells enriched from blood (not recorded which). The TCR was taken from a human donor in a cohort exposed to, infected with or recovered from COVID-19 (not recorded which). The donor label of this sample is uncertain.

CDR3 DNA sequence: TGTGCCAGCAGCTTAGTCGAAGTTACTGCCACAGATACGCAGTATTTT. Protein product: CASSLVEVTATDTQYF. This chain connects TRBV11-2 to TRBJ2-3; D is ambiguous. Trimming removed 1 base from V and 2 bases from J, with 13 bases in between. CDR1 and CDR2 (germline): SGHAT, FQNNGV. The CDR3 consists of 16 residues.